This T cell receptor beta chain was recorded in a study of PD-L1 blockade in urothelial cancer. As to time point: peripheral blood 6 weeks after treatment start. Patients' cancers were locally advanced or metastatic urothelial carcinomas. The sample holds a few counts of this clone. CDR3 length: 12 residues. CDR1 is SEHNR, CDR2 FQNEAQ, per germline (reference sequence). Trimming cost V 8 bases and J 4 bases, with 12 bases left between them. Here immunoSEQ multiplex PCR was the method, and the copy in TCRdb shows in-frame clones only, minus some. The sample lists about 30,000 clones, approximately 81% occurring once.

The specimen comprised PBMCs, sampled around atezolizumab (anti-PD-L1) treatment. The receptor comes from a man aged 65 to 85 with urothelial cancer. The chain recombines TRBV7-9 with TRBJ2-7, with D uncertain. The CDR3 reads CASRSTDYEQYF. In DNA form, the CDR3 reads TGTGCCAGCCGCTCCACTGATTACGAGCAGTACTTC.